This paragraph reports one T cell receptor (beta chain). As originally analysed: Amplified reference gene primers provided the basis for estimating nucleated cell counts. Only in-frame clones appear in the TCRdb table, and some are missing; sequencing was by immunoSEQ multiplex PCR. That table furnishes V, J and clone size, whereas the DNA furnished D and trimming. This table holds under 150,000 clones, 75% to 90% found once. These data belong to a study of blood T cell repertoires in COVID-19. The wider study: COVID-19 samples collected from the United States, Italy and Spain covered acute and convalescent phases. In each case, the material was cDNA or gDNA derived from T cells, B-cell-depleted T cells, or PBMCs.

The CDR3 sequence is 14 residues long. Germline V lookup: CDR1 MNHNS, CDR2 SASEGT. V dropped 2 bases and J dropped 4; count of bases not matched to a gene: 3. This chain connects TRBV6-1 to TRBJ1-1, with 8 bases aligning to TRBD1. This receptor was obtained from a man between 65 and 79 years old with acute or convalescent COVID-19. Sequenced sample: peripheral blood. The DNA of the CDR3 is TGTGCCAGCAGTGAAAACACAGGGGGCACTGAAGCTTTCTTT. Translation: CASSENTGGTEAFF.